This T cell receptor (beta chain) was observed in a study of T cell repertoires in cytomegalovirus infection. At the level of the study: Both CMV infection and a matching HLA type were indicated by public TCR beta signatures. Study-wide points: Adding up the frequency of public TCR beta families identified people who carried CMV plus the relevant HLA.

This clonotype was observed many times. Its target is not known. TCRdb itself ran the reads through MiXCR, one entry per CDR3 protein. Here the sample spans approximately 270,000 distinct CDR3 sequences, approximately 22% being singletons. The CDR3 runs 17 residues. J lost 5 bases, V lost 4 bases, and 13 bases had no gene match. CDR1 SGHAT and CDR2 FQNNGV come from the germline V gene. This receptor was taken from a human donor in good health (CMV status not recorded). Some clones in this sample may be carry-over from other donors' samples. The sample consisted of cultured PBMCs, taken from culture after CMV antigen stimulation. The chain is built from TRBV11-2 and TRBJ2-1, with 8 bases aligning to TRBD2. CDR3 region: CASSSIRLARHHNEQFF. CDR3 nucleotides: TGTGCCAGCAGCTCCATCCGACTAGCGAGACACCACAATGAGCAGTTCTTC.